This TCR beta chain emerged from a study of blood T cell repertoires in COVID-19 (dated by TCRdb to about 2020). Regarding the study in general: Collaborator samples came from the United States, Italy and Spain and covered acute and convalescent phases of COVID-19. The prospective study material was composed of cDNA or gDNA derived from T cells, B-cell-depleted T cells, or PBMCs. Subjects who had been exposed to COVID-19, were actively infected with it, or had recovered from it provided the deeply sampled blood TCRbeta repertoires that made up the dataset. The repertoires were made available in a free public database intended to serve as a resource for research on the immune response to SARS-CoV-2. Samples came from the ongoing ImmuneRACE study (first 160 participants) plus 1,254 subjects from 6 global collaborators. Nearly every sample came with metadata listing a de-identified subject ID, COVID-19 status, age in years and sex. HLA class I and class II types, where available, came from metadata supplied by the sample provider rather than from assay-based typing. Study-wide findings and limitations: Clinical and demographic metadata were provided uncurated, with the amount varying by source and participant.

The immunoSEQ Assay, a bias-controlled multiplex PCR, was used to amplify TCRbeta CDR3 regions from genomic DNA. As for how the authors treated the data: Nucleated cell counts per sample were estimated from amplification of reference gene primers within the assay. To quantify the absolute abundance of each unique TCRbeta CDR3 rearrangement, sequence reads were collapsed and filtered. Productive Simpson clonality was computed per sample as the square root of Simpson's diversity index over productive rearrangements. What TCRdb holds here is the immuneACCESS table cut down to in-frame rearrangements. Part of the clones is not present; checked against another copy, under half of the missing clones reflect an unresolved V gene, and the others are unexplained. V and J calls and clone size follow that table, whereas D and trimming were derived from the DNA. The sample profile shows about 300,000 clones; around 86% of them were found once. About 4.1% of the sample comes from the top ten.

Participants in the prospective study were aged roughly 18 to 100 years, lived in 24 United States geographic areas, and enrolled through a virtual design. In the prospective study, participants were assigned to cohorts based on the clinical history participants reported in a screening survey and a study questionnaire. Recovered participants in ImmuneRACE Cohort 3 were defined as having two consecutive negative NP/OP PCR tests, clearance from a healthcare professional, or resolution of symptoms. Each participant in the prospective study had whole blood, serum and a nasopharyngeal or oropharyngeal swab collected by mobile phlebotomists. Participants in the prospective study had the option to provide additional blood draws and questionnaires over a roughly 2-month period. Prospective study blood samples were shipped either frozen or at room temperature before DNA extraction. From the cysteine up to the phenylalanine, the CDR3 has a length of 16 residues. Here the CDR3 DNA is all that survives: 48 bases in frame from base 1. Germline trimming amounts to 3 bases on V and 1 base on J, with 6 as the count of junction bases outside the gene matches. The CDR1 and CDR2 encoded by the germline V gene are MGHRA and YSYEKL.

Notes on this clone: Its binding antigen is unknown. Base qualities are missing; no much larger clone stands one base away.

The sample taken for sequencing was PBMCs or T cells enriched from blood (not recorded which). The chain was built from TRBV4-1 and TRBJ2-3, with 8 junctional bases fitting TRBD2. This clonotype originated in a man under 40 who had recovered from COVID-19. The nucleotide sequence is TGCGCCAGCAGCCACGCAGCGGGAGCGGGCACAGATACGCAGTATTTT. Its translation is CASSHAAGAGTDTQYF.